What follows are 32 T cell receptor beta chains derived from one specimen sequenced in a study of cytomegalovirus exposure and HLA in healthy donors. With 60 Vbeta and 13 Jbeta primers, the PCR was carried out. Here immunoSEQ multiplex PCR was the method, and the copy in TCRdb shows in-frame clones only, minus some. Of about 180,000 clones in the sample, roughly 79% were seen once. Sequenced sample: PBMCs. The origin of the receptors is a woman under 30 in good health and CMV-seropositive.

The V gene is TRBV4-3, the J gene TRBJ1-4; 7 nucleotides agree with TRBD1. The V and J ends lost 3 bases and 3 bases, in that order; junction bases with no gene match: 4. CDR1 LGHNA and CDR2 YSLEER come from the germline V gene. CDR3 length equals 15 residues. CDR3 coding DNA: TGCGCCAGCAGCCAGAGCACAGGGGCTAATGAAAAACTGTTTTTT. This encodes CASSQSTGANEKLFF.

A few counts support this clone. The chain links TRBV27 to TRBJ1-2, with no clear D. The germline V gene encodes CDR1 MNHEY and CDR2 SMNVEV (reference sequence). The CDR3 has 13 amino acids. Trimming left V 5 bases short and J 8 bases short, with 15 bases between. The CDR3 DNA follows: TGTGCCAGCAGTCCCCCGACTCGAAACGGCTACACCTTC. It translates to CASSPPTRNGYTF.

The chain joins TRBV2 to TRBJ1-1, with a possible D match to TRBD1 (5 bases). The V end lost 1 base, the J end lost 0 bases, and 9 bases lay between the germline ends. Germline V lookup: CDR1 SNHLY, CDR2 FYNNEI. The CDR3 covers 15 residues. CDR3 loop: CASSEDWGMNTEAFF. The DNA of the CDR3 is TGTGCCAGCAGTGAAGATTGGGGCATGAACACTGAAGCTTTCTTT.

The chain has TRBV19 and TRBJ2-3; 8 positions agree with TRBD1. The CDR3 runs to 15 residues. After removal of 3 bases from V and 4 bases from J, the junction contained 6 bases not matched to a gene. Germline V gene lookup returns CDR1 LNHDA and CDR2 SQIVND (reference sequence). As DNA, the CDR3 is TGTGCCAGTAGTATGGCGACAGGGGCATCAGATACGCAGTATTTT. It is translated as CASSMATGASDTQYF.

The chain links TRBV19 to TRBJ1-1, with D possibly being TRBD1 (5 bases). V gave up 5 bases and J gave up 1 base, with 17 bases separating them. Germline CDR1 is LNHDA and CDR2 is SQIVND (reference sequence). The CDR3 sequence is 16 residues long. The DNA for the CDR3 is TGTGCCAGTAGTGTCACAGTACACAGGCGGAACACTGAAGCTTTCTTT. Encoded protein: CASSVTVHRRNTEAFF.

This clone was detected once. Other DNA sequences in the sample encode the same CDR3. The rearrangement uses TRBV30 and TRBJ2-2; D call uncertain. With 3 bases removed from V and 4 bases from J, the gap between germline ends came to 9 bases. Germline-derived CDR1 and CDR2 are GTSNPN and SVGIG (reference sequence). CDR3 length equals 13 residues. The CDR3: CAWSRMSTGELFF. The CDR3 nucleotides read TGTGCCTGGAGCCGTATGAGCACCGGGGAGCTGTTTTTT. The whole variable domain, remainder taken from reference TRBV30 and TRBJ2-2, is SQTIHQWPATLVQPVGSPLSLECTVEGTSNPNLYWYRQAAGRGLQLLFYSVGIGQISSEVPQNLSASRPQDRQFILSSKKLLLSDSGFYLCAWSRMSTGELFFGEGSRLTVL.

CDR3 sequence: CASSLRVYEQYF. The CDR3 nucleotides read TGTGCCAGCAGTCTACGGGTCTACGAGCAGTACTTC. The J gene is TRBJ2-7, the V gene TRBV28, with D unresolved. CDR3 length: 12 amino acids. The germline gives CDR1 MDHEN, CDR2 SYDVKM. V shed 5 bases and J shed 3 bases, with 8 bases lying between them.

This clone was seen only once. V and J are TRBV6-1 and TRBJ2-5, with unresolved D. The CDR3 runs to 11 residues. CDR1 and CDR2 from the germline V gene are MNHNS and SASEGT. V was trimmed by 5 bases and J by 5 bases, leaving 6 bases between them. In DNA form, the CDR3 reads TGTGCCAGCAGTCTCGGGGAGACCCAGTACTTC. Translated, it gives CASSLGETQYF.

Written as DNA, the CDR3 is TGCGCCAGCAGCCAAGGTCACAGCAACTATGGCTACACCTTC. Protein: CASSQGHSNYGYTF. The gene calls are TRBV4-3 and TRBJ1-2; no firm D call. V was clipped by 1 base and J by 2 bases, with 8 bases between them. Germline V lookup: CDR1 LGHNA, CDR2 YSLEER. The CDR3 covers 14 residues.

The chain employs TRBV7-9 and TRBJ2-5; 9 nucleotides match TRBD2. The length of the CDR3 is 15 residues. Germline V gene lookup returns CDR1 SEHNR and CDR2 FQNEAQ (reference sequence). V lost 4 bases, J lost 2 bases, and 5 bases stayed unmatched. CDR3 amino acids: CASSYERGAQETQYF. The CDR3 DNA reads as TGTGCCAGCAGCTATGAGCGGGGGGCGCAAGAGACCCAGTACTTC.

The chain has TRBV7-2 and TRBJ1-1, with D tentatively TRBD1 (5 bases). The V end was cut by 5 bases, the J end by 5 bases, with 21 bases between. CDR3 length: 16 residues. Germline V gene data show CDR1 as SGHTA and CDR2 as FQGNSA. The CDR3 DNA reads TGTGCCAGCAGCAGAAACGACATCTCCCGGGGGACTGAAGCTTTCTTT. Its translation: CASSRNDISRGTEAFF. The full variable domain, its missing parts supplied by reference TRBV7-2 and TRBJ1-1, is GAGVSQSPSNKVTEKGKDVELRCDPISGHTALYWYRQSLGQGLEFLIYFQGNSAPDKSGLPSDRFSAERTGGSVSTLTIQRTQQEDSAVYLCASSRNDISRGTEAFFGQGTRLTVV.

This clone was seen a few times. The CDR3 sequence: CASSLSLDQGNTIYF. The CDR3 bases are TGTGCCAGCAGCCTTTCTCTCGATCAGGGAAACACCATATATTTT. The chain employs TRBV7-9 and TRBJ1-3, with D unresolved. Trimming left V 5 bases short and J 4 bases short, with 15 bases between. The CDR3 contains 15 residues. Germline loops: CDR1 SEHNR, CDR2 FQNEAQ (reference sequence). Variable domain in full (rest from reference TRBV7-9 and TRBJ1-3): DTGVSQNPRHKITKRGQNVTFRCDPISEHNRLYWYRQTLGQGPEFLTYFQNEAQLEKSRLLSDRFSAERPKGSFSTLEIQRTEQGDSAMYLCASSLSLDQGNTIYFGEGSWLTVV.

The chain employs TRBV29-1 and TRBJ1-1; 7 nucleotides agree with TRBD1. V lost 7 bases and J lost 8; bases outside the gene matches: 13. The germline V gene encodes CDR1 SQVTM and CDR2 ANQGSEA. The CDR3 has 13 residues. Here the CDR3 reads CSANRGGAGEAFF. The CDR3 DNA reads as TGCAGCGCTAACAGGGGCGGGGCGGGCGAAGCTTTCTTT.

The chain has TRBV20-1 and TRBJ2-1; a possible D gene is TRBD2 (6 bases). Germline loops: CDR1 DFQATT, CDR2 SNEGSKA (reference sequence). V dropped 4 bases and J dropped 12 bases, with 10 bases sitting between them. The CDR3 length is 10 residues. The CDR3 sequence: CSAMDYWQFF. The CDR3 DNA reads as TGCAGTGCTATGGACTATTGGCAGTTCTTC.

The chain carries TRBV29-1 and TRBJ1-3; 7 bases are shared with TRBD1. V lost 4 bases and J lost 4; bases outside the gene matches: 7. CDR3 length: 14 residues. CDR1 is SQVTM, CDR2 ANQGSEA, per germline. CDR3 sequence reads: CSVVLTGYGNTIYF. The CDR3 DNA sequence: TGCAGCGTTGTGTTGACAGGGTACGGAAACACCATATATTTT.

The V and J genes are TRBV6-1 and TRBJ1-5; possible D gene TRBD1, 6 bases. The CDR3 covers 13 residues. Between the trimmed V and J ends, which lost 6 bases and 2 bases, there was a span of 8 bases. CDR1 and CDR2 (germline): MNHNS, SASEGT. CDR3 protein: CASSRQGNQPQHF. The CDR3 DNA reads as TGTGCCAGCAGCCGACAGGGCAATCAGCCCCAGCATTTT.

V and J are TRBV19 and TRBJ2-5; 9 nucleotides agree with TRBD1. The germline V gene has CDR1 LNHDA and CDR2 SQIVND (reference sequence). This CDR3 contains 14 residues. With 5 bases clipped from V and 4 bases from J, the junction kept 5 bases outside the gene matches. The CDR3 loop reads CASSVQGAPETQYF. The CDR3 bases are TGTGCCAGTAGTGTACAGGGGGCCCCAGAGACCCAGTACTTC.

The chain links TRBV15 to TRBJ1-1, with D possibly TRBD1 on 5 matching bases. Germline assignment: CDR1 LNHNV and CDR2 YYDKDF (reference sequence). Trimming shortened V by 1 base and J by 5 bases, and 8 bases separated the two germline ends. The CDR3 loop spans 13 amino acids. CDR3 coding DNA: TGTGCCACCAGCAGAGCGGGGGGGACTGAAGCTTTCTTT. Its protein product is CATSRAGGTEAFF.

In DNA form, the CDR3 reads TGTGCCAGCAGCTTGGGACAGGGCCTCCAAGAGACCCAGTACTTC. Its translation: CASSLGQGLQETQYF. The J gene is TRBJ2-5, the V gene TRBV11-3, with TRBD1 matching over 9 bases. Trimming cost V 3 bases and J 1 base; bases outside gene matches: 3. The CDR3 has 15 amino acids. The germline gives CDR1 SGHNT, CDR2 YENEEA.

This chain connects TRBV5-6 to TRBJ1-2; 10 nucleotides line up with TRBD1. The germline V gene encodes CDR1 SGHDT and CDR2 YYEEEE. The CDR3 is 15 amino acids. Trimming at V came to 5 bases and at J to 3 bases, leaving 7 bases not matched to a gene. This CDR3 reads CASRPDRGRDYGYTF. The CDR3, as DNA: TGTGCCAGCAGACCGGACAGGGGGAGAGACTATGGCTACACCTTC.

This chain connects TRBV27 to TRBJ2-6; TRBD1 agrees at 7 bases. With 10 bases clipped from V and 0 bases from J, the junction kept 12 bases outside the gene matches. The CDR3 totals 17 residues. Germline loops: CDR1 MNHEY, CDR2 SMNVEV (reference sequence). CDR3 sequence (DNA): TGTGCCATACTTATTAACAGGGGCGGCTCTGGGGCCAACGTCCTGACTTTC. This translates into CAILINRGGSGANVLTF.

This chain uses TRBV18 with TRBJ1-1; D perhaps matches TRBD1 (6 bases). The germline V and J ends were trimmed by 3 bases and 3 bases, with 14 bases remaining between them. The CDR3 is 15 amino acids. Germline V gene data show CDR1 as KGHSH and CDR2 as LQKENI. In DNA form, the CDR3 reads TGTGCCAGCTCACCTGCGAGGGGGAGGGACACTGAAGCTTTCTTT. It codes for CASSPARGRDTEAFF.

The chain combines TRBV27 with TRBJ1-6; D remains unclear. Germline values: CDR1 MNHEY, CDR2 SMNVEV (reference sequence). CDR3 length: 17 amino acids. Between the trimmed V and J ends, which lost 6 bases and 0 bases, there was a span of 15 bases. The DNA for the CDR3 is TGTGCCAGCAGCCGACTCCCGTCGAGCTCCTATAATTCACCCCTCCACTTT. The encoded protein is CASSRLPSSSYNSPLHF.

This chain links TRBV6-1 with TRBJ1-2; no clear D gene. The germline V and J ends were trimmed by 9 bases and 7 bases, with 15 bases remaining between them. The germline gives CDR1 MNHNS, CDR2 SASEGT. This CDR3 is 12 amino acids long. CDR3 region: CASDGNRGGYTF. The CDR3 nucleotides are TGTGCCAGTGACGGGAACAGAGGTGGCTACACCTTC.

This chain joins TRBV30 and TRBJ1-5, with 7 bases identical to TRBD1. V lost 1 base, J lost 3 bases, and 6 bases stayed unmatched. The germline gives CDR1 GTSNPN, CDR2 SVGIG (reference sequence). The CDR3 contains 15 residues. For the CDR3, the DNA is TGTGCCTGGAGTGACCCCGACAGGGTCAATCAGCCCCAGCATTTT. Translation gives CAWSDPDRVNQPQHF.

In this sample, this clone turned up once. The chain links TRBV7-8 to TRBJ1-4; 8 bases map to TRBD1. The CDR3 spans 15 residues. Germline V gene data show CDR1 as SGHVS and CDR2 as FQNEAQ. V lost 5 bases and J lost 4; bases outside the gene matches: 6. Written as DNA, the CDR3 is TGTGCCAGCAGCAATGCAGGGGGCCGTAATGAAAAACTGTTTTTT. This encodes CASSNAGGRNEKLFF.

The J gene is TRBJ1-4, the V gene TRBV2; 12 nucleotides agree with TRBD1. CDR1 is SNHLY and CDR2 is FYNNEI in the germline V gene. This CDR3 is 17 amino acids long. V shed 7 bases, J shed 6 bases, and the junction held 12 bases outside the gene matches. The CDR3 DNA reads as TGTGCCAGCATCGGGTGGGGACAGGGGGCCTTTGATGAAAAACTGTTTTTT. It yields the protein CASIGWGQGAFDEKLFF.

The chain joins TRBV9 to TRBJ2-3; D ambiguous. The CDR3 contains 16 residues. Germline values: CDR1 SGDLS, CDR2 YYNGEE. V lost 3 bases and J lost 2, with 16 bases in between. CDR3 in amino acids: CASSARSPSSTDTQYF. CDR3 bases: TGTGCCAGCAGCGCTAGGAGCCCTAGTTCCACAGATACGCAGTATTTT.

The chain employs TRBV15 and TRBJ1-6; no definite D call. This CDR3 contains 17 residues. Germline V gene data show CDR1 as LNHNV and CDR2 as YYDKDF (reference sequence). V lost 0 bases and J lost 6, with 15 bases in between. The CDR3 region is CATSRELAPSFNSPLHF. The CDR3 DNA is TGTGCCACCAGCAGAGAACTAGCTCCCTCTTTTAATTCACCCCTCCACTTT.

CDR3 amino acids: CASSVSGGSDTEAFF. DNA for the CDR3: TGTGCCAGCAGCGTCTCAGGGGGCTCCGACACTGAAGCTTTCTTT. The chain uses TRBV7-8 and TRBJ1-1, with 8 bases lining up with TRBD1. The trim removed 5 bases at V and 3 bases at J, leaving 8 bases unmatched. The germline V gene has CDR1 SGHVS and CDR2 FQNEAQ. CDR3 size: 15 residues.

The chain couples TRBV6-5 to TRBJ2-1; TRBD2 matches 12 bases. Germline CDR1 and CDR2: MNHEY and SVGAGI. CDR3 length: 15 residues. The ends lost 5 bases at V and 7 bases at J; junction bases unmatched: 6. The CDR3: CASSPRTSGVNEQFF. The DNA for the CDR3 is TGTGCCAGCAGTCCGCGGACTAGCGGGGTAAATGAGCAGTTCTTC.

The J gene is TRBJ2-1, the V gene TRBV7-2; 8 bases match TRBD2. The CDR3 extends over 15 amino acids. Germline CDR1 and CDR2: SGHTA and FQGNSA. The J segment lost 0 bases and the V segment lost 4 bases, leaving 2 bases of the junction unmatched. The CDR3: CASSWTSSSYNEQFF. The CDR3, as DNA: TGTGCCAGCAGCTGGACTAGCAGCTCCTACAATGAGCAGTTCTTC.